The clone carrying this T cell receptor beta chain came up a few times. No antigen is known for it. Use of 60 Vbeta and 13 Jbeta primers characterized the PCR. TCRdb keeps only in-frame clones here, not all; method: immunoSEQ multiplex PCR. The data show 170,000 or so clones, around 79% seen once. Trimming pared 3 bases from V and 15 bases from J, leaving 21 bases between. CDR3 size: 14 residues. Germline lookup yields CDR1 MDHEN and CDR2 SYDVKM. The sample is drawn from a study of cytomegalovirus exposure and HLA in healthy donors. Study-wide findings and caveats: HLA-A and HLA-B allele assignments for most subjects were reportedly predicted accurately using TCR beta sequences.

The TCR was taken from a woman in her fifties or sixties in good health and CMV-seronegative. Sequences were obtained from PBMCs. This chain joins TRBV28 and TRBJ2-1; TRBD2 might be the D (5 bases). CDR3 in amino acids: CASSLRETIHARFF. The DNA for the CDR3 is TGTGCCAGCAGTTTGAGGGAGACAATCCATGCTCGGTTCTTC.